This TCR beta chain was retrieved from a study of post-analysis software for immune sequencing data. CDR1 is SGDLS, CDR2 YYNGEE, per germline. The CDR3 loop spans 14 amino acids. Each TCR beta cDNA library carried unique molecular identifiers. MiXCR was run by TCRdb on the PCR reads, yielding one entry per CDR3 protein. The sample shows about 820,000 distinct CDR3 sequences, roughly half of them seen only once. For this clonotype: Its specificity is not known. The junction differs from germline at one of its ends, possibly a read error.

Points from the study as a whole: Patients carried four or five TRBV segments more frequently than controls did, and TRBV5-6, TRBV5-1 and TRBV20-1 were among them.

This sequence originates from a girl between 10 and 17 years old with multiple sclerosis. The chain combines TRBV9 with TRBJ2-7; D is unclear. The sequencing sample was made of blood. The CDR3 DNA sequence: TGTGCCTGCAGCGTAGGTGCGGAGACCTACGAGCAGTACTTC. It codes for CACSVGAETYEQYF.